This record concerns one T cell receptor beta chain sequence. The investigators reverse transcribed all of the isolated RNA, so they sequenced expressed TCRB transcripts. Data came from immunoSEQ multiplex PCR; TCRdb stores just in-frame clones and leaves some out. Altogether about 16,000 clones are present, just under 55% being singletons, with the ten largest covering over 0.4%. This sample stems from a study of beta chain features in type 1 diabetes. On the study more broadly: Researchers looked at fewer than 110 million sorted cells across all samples.

This CDR3 spans 15 amino acids. Germline V gene sequence: CDR1 SGHRS, CDR2 YFSETQ. This TCR derives from a woman under 30 in good health. The source material was stem cell memory CD4+ T cells from blood. The chain carries TRBV5-1 and TRBJ2-5; tentatively, D is TRBD1 (6 bases). The J call may be faulty, since TRBJ2-7 better matches the DNA end. The CDR3 coding sequence is TGCGCCAGCAGCCCCGGGGACATGAGCTCCTACGAGCAGTACTTC. The encoded protein is CASSPGDMSSYEQYF.